This T cell receptor beta chain derives from a study of graft-versus-host responses after intestinal transplantation. Study-wide background: Isolated intestinal, liver-intestinal, or multivisceral transplants had been given to the recipients. General study results and limits: In patients with graft-donor T cell macrochimerism, allograft graft-versus-host to host-versus-graft clonal ratios were high.

Assay used: immunoSEQ multiplex PCR; TCRdb lists only in-frame clones, some missing. The data contain over 100,000 clones, approximately 95% of them singletons. Germline CDR1 and CDR2: MDHEN and SYDVKM. The CDR3 spans 14 residues. Trimming pared 5 bases from V and 0 bases from J, leaving 8 bases between. As for this clone: The antigen remains undetermined.

This chain connects TRBV28 to TRBJ1-5; D remains ambiguous. The material was unstimulated CD8+ T cells sorted from spleen or lymph node cells, obtained before intestinal transplant. The receptor comes from a human donor who received an intestinal transplant. For the CDR3, the DNA is TGTGCCAGCAGTCTCCCGGATAGCAATCAGCCCCAGCATTTT. It specifies CASSLPDSNQPQHF.